These 15 T cell receptor beta chains share one sample of origin, sequenced in a study of OX40 agonist ivuxolimab in advanced cancers. TCRdb keeps only in-frame clones here, not all; method: immunoSEQ multiplex PCR. The sample contains approximately 31,000 clones, 70% to 90% of which appear only once. Sequences were derived from CD4+ or CD8+ T cells sorted from blood, sampled in a trial of the OX40 agonist ivuxolimab. The source is an adult with an advanced solid tumor such as melanoma, head and neck, liver or kidney cancer.

This chain joins TRBV7-2 and TRBJ2-3; D possibly matches TRBD1 or TRBD2 (6 bases each). V lost 3 bases, J lost 5 bases, and 9 bases lay in between. In germline, CDR1 is SGHTA, CDR2 FQGNSA. This CDR3 spans 13 amino acids. The CDR3 DNA reads as TGTGCCAGCAGCTTTGAGGGGGGAGATACGCAGTATTTT. Protein: CASSFEGGDTQYF.

The chain joins TRBV28 to TRBJ1-5; a possible D gene is TRBD1 (5 bases). The CDR3 extends over 14 amino acids. Trimming removed 10 bases at V and 6 bases at J, with 19 bases between. The germline V gene encodes CDR1 MDHEN and CDR2 SYDVKM. The CDR3 DNA sequence: TGTGCCACCCGGGCCCAGGGCTACGGTCAGCCCCAGCATTTT. Translated: CATRAQGYGQPQHF.

The chain employs TRBV27 and TRBJ1-2; unclear D gene. Germline CDR1 and CDR2: MNHEY and SMNVEV (reference sequence). V was trimmed by 4 bases and J by 3 bases, leaving 12 bases between them. The CDR3 loop spans 14 amino acids. CDR3 coding DNA: TGTGCCAGCAGTTCAACCGGGATCTACTATGGCTACACCTTC. This encodes CASSSTGIYYGYTF.

V gene TRBV27 combines with J gene TRBJ1-2; 8 positions agree with TRBD1. The V gene end was trimmed by 3 bases and the J gene end by 4 bases; junction bases not matched to a gene: 1. This CDR3 contains 13 residues. CDR1 MNHEY and CDR2 SMNVEV come from the germline V gene (reference sequence). CDR3 sequence (DNA): TGTGCCAGCAGTTTTGACAGGGGCTATGGCTACACCTTC. Protein sequence: CASSFDRGYGYTF.

This clone was picked up one time. This rearrangement joins TRBV6-6 to TRBJ2-6; D unresolved. V was pared by 4 bases and J by 2 bases, with 12 bases between. Germline V lookup: CDR1 MNHNY, CDR2 SVGAGI (reference sequence). The CDR3 is 16 residues long. The CDR3 DNA follows: TGTGCCAGCAGTTGGTCGATCGGGCCTGGGGCCAACGTCCTGACTTTC. Residues: CASSWSIGPGANVLTF.

The chain recombines TRBV7-9 with TRBJ1-4, with D tentatively TRBD1 (5 bases). The CDR3 loop spans 13 amino acids. Trimming cost V 5 bases and J 7 bases, with 11 bases left between them. Germline CDR1 SEHNR, CDR2 FQNEAQ (reference sequence). The CDR3 sequence: CASSQDSPEKLFF. For the CDR3, the DNA is TGTGCCAGCAGCCAAGACAGCCCTGAAAAACTGTTTTTT.

The chain joins TRBV6-6 to TRBJ2-3; weak D call: TRBD2 (6 bases). The V end was cut by 0 bases, the J end by 4 bases, with 14 bases between. In germline, CDR1 is MNHNY, CDR2 SVGAGI (reference sequence). This CDR3 spans 16 amino acids. CDR3 sequence reads: CASSYSVAGTADTQYF. The CDR3, as DNA: TGTGCCAGCAGTTACTCAGTGGCGGGGACGGCAGATACGCAGTATTTT.

The chain uses TRBV15 and TRBJ2-3; no clear D gene. The germline V gene encodes CDR1 LNHNV and CDR2 YYDKDF (reference sequence). The CDR3 contains 11 residues. With 5 bases removed from V and 2 bases from J, the gap between germline ends came to 2 bases. The CDR3 DNA sequence: TGTGCCACCAGCGCCACAGATACGCAGTATTTT. It translates to CATSATDTQYF.

The genes are TRBV27 and TRBJ2-7; 11 bases match TRBD1. V lost 3 bases to trimming and J lost 2 bases; unmatched junction nucleotides: 3. The CDR3 loop spans 15 amino acids. CDR1 and CDR2 from the germline V gene are MNHEY and SMNVEV (reference sequence). CDR3 DNA: TGTGCCAGCAGTTTCGGGACAGGGGGGCCCTACGAGCAGTACTTC. It yields the protein CASSFGTGGPYEQYF.

V is TRBV5-1 and J is TRBJ2-2; D uncertain. The V and J ends lost 0 bases and 1 base respectively, with 7 bases between them. CDR1 and CDR2 (germline): SGHRS, YFSETQ. This CDR3 region has 15 residues. As DNA, the CDR3 is TGCGCCAGCAGCTTGGAGAAGGGGAACACCGGGGAGCTGTTTTTT. Its translation: CASSLEKGNTGELFF.

The sample holds one count of this clone. The chain combines TRBV9 with TRBJ2-3; D might be TRBD1 or TRBD2, each matching 5 bases. The germline V and J ends were trimmed by 0 bases and 0 bases, with 11 bases remaining between them. The CDR3 sequence is 16 residues long. CDR1 and CDR2 (germline): SGDLS, YYNGEE. As DNA, the CDR3 is TGTGCCAGCAGCGTAGCTGGGGGTGGTAGCACAGATACGCAGTATTTT. This translates into CASSVAGGGSTDTQYF.

The chain employs TRBV7-8 and TRBJ2-7; D may match TRBD1 or TRBD2 (5 bases each). V lost 5 bases and J lost 2, with 19 bases in between. Germline CDR1 SGHVS, CDR2 FQNEAQ. The CDR3 runs to 16 residues. The CDR3 protein is CASSPRGRDPTYEQYF. CDR3 nucleotides: TGTGCCAGCAGCCCGAGGGGAAGGGACCCAACCTACGAGCAGTACTTC.

J is TRBJ2-7 and V is TRBV14; D gene unclear. Trimming left V 3 bases short and J 6 bases short, with 6 bases between. Germline assignment: CDR1 SGHDN and CDR2 FVKESK. The CDR3 has 11 amino acids. The CDR3 sequence is CASSQAVEQYF. Written as DNA, the CDR3 is TGTGCCAGCAGCCAGGCGGTCGAGCAGTACTTC.

The chain has TRBV7-9 and TRBJ2-5, with 8 positions matching TRBD1. The ends lost 5 bases at V and 6 bases at J; junction bases unmatched: 11. There are 15 residues in the CDR3. CDR1 SEHNR and CDR2 FQNEAQ come from the germline V gene (reference sequence). CDR3 bases: TGTGCCAGCAGCCCCTCGACAGGGGTAGTTAAGACCCAGTACTTC. Translating gives CASSPSTGVVKTQYF.

The chain combines TRBV7-9 with TRBJ1-3; no reliable D call. This CDR3 region has 12 residues. Germline V CDR1 and CDR2: SEHNR, FQNEAQ (reference sequence). V was shortened by 1 base and J by 8 bases, with 6 bases between the two germline ends. The CDR3 here is CASSLGRDTIYF. The CDR3 DNA is TGTGCCAGCAGCTTAGGAAGAGACACCATATATTTT.